A selection of T cell receptor beta chains follows, all from one sample in a study of T cell clonotyping in hematopoietic cell transplantation. TCRdb's table, derived via immunoSEQ multiplex PCR, lists solely in-frame clones and lacks some. The sample holds under 5,500 clones, roughly 91% seen once. The sequenced material came from peripheral blood mononuclear cells. These receptor sequences come from a man aged 40-49 years in good health. Some clones in this sample may be carry-over from other donors' samples. Both conserved end residues are part of each CDR3. D genes are given only for firm matches. Not every row has a clone size; where given, it reads once, few, many or a size class.

D	V	J	length	size	CDR3	DNA
-	TRBV5-1	TRBJ1-1	13	-	CASSLFLGAEAFF	TGCGCCAGCAGCTTGTTTCTCGGAGCTGAAGCTTTCTTT
-	TRBV11-2	TRBJ2-5	13	-	CASSLEGGGTQYF	TGTGCCAGCAGCTTAGAGGGGGGCGGGACCCAGTACTTC
-	TRBV30	TRBJ1-5	13	-	CAWSVQRDQPQHF	TGTGCCTGGAGTGTACAGAGGGACCAGCCCCAGCATTTT
-	TRBV7-9	TRBJ2-5	13	few	CASSLQVQETQYF	TGTGCCAGCAGCCTACAGGTTCAAGAGACCCAGTACTTC
-	TRBV5-1	TRBJ2-6	16	-	CASSLGPQTGANVLTF	TGCGCCAGCAGCTTGGGGCCCCAGACTGGGGCCAACGTCCTGACTTTC
-	TRBV30	TRBJ1-2	14	-	CAWAESLLNYGYTF	TGTGCCTGGGCCGAGAGTTTACTTAACTATGGCTACACCTTC
-	TRBV7-2	TRBJ1-6	11	-	CASSLDSPLHF	TGTGCCAGCAGCTTAGATTCACCCCTCCACTTT
-	TRBV4-2	TRBJ1-2	11	-	CASSPGGAHTF	TGTGCCAGCAGCCCGGGAGGGGCCCACACCTTC
-	TRBV30	TRBJ1-5	14	-	CAYNGVNSNQPQHF	TGTGCCTACAATGGGGTTAATAGCAATCAGCCCCAGCATTTT
-	TRBV25-1	TRBJ1-2	14	large	CASSELIPIRGYTF	TGTGCCAGCAGTGAACTAATTCCGATCCGAGGCTACACCTTC
TRBD1	TRBV30	TRBJ1-2	16	-	CAYRRGRGLSYDGYTF	TGTGCCTATCGGCGCGGCAGGGGGTTATCTTACGATGGCTACACCTTC
-	TRBV5-1	TRBJ2-5	14	-	CASSLEGVLGAQYF	TGCGCCAGCAGCTTGGAAGGGGTCCTGGGGGCCCAGTACTTC
TRBD1	TRBV7-3	TRBJ2-7	15	-	CASSIDGQGAREQYF	TGTGCCAGCAGCATCGACGGACAGGGGGCGCGCGAGCAGTACTTC
TRBD1	TRBV4-2	TRBJ2-5	15	-	CASSHERDRQETQYF	TGTGCCAGCAGCCATGAACGGGACAGACAAGAGACCCAGTACTTC
-	TRBV5-6	TRBJ2-7	13	once	CASSGGGGDEQYF	TGTGCCAGCAGCGGAGGGGGCGGGGACGAGCAGTACTTC
TRBD1	TRBV6-1	TRBJ2-7	15	once	CASSTGTGGVYEQYF	TGTGCCAGCAGTACGGGGACAGGGGGCGTTTACGAGCAGTACTTC
TRBD1	TRBV29-1	TRBJ1-3	14	-	CSVGTGGGGNTIYF	TGCAGCGTTGGCACAGGGGGCGGTGGAAACACCATATATTTT
TRBD1	TRBV20-1	TRBJ2-7	11	-	CSVGQGGEQYF	TGCAGTGTTGGACAGGGGGGCGAGCAGTACTTC
TRBD2	TRBV10-1	TRBJ2-7	18	-	CASTPGRDLRGRCYEQYF	TGCGCCAGCACTCCAGGCCGGGACCTTCGCGGGAGGTGCTACGAGCAGTACTTC
-	TRBV5-1	TRBJ1-1	16	-	CASSLGHRTLNTEAFF	TGCGCCAGCAGCTTGGGACACAGAACGTTGAACACTGAAGCTTTCTTT
TRBD2	TRBV7-2	TRBJ2-1	15	-	CASSFRRGSGNEQFF	TGTGCCAGCAGCTTTCGGCGGGGGTCGGGGAATGAGCAGTTCTTC
-	TRBV5-4	TRBJ1-3	14	once	CASSLAGTGNTIYF	TGTGCCAGCAGCTTGGCCGGAACTGGAAACACCATATATTTT
-	TRBV14	TRBJ2-3	16	-	CASSPRRRSGTDTQYF	TGTGCCAGCAGCCCAAGAAGGAGATCCGGCACAGATACGCAGTATTTT